This T cell receptor (beta chain) was captured by sequencing in a study of shared clonotypes between healthy human individuals. Study findings and constraints: Incompleteness in sorted-subset sequencing, despite large depth, was shown by rarefaction.

Details on this clone: Its cognate antigen is unknown.

The V and J ends lost 5 bases and 3 bases, in that order; junction bases with no gene match: 9. Germline CDR1 and CDR2: SGHTA and FQGTGA. The CDR3 runs to 16 residues. Samples underwent the assay at deep level. The table came from immunoSEQ multiplex PCR; TCRdb's copy has only in-frame clones and leaves some out. The table shows about 2.4 million clones, with over 85% occurring only once. The rearrangement links TRBV7-3 to TRBJ2-3; 9 bases agree with TRBD1. The sample comprised naive CD4+ T cells from PBMCs. Sample subset: CD45RA+ positively selected. This receptor was obtained from a man aged 18 to 29 in good health. Some clones in this sample may be carry-over from other donors' samples. For the CDR3, the DNA is TGTGCCAGCAGCGCCTCCGGGACAGGGTTTACAGATACGCAGTATTTT. Its translation is CASSASGTGFTDTQYF.